These 9 T cell receptor beta chains originate from one sample sequenced in a study of tumor-infiltrating lymphocytes in primary liver carcinoma (dated by TCRdb to 2016 to 2017). Without any cell sorting, total RNA and DNA were co-extracted from about 21-30 mg of bulk tissue using the AllPrep DNA/RNA mini kit. TCRdb lists the instrument as Illumina HiSeq 2500. TCRbeta-specific cDNA was reverse-transcribed from around 0.45 ug total RNA using a constant-region primer and ProtoScript II reverse transcriptase. TCRbeta libraries were built with three nested multiplex PCR rounds, a slightly modified ARM-PCR procedure. Each of the first two PCR rounds ran for about 10 cycles and used multiplex TRBV1-TRBV30 forward primers together with a Cbeta reverse primer. TCRdb ran its own pipeline on the public reads, namely fastp trimming at Q25 and MiXCR clone calling, and kept in-frame beta chains. Entries are consolidated by CDR3 protein sequence, retaining the most common genes and DNA. In this sample the table shows more than 100,000 distinct CDR3 sequences, around two thirds of which occur a single time. The top ten constitute 8.1% of the sample.

The sequencing input was tumor-adjacent normal liver tissue. These TCRs come from a woman in her fifties or sixties with primary liver carcinoma and hepatitis B virus infection.

As concerns this clonotype: Sequence at one end of the junction differs from germline and may be a read error. This chain joins TRBV6-1 and TRBJ2-2; TRBD1 or TRBD2 may be the D gene (6 bases each). The germline V gene has CDR1 MNHNS and CDR2 SASEGT. The CDR3 is 17 amino acids. The DNA for the CDR3 is TGTGCCAGCAGGCCCCTACCTGGGGGGCTCGAACACCGGGGAGCTGTTTTT. Translation gives CASRPLPGGLEHRGAVF.

Comments on this clonotype: At one end the junction does not follow the germline gene, possibly because of a read error. This chain uses TRBV5-4 with TRBJ2-7; no definite D call. This CDR3 spans 15 amino acids. The V gene's germline CDR1 is SGHNT and CDR2 YYREEE (reference sequence). In nucleotides, the CDR3 is TGTGCCAGCAACTTGGGCCAGCCTTCTGCCTACGAACAGTACTTC. It codes for CASNLGQPSAYEQYF.

This clonotype appeared many times. This rearrangement joins TRBV7-9 to TRBJ1-1; D is uncertain. The CDR3 extends over 16 amino acids. Germline CDR1 is SEHNR and CDR2 is FQNEAQ (reference sequence). Trimming left V 1 base short and J 8 bases short, with 20 bases between. The CDR3 protein is CASSLVVGPMPIEAFF. In nucleotides, the CDR3 is TGTGCCAGCAGCTTAGTTGTTGGGCCCATGCCCATCGAAGCTTTCTTT.

J is TRBJ2-1 and V is TRBV7-9; no clear D. Germline CDR1 SEHNR, CDR2 FQNEAQ (reference sequence). V was shortened by 5 bases and J by 6 bases, with 20 bases between the two germline ends. CDR3 length equals 16 residues. The CDR3 reads CASSPSGSLVPNEQFF. The CDR3 DNA is TGTGCCAGCAGCCCCTCAGGTTCCCTGGTCCCCAATGAGCAGTTCTTC. Variable domain in full (rest from reference TRBV7-9 and TRBJ2-1): DTGVSQNPRHKITKRGQNVTFRCDPISEHNRLYWYRQTLGQGPEFLTYFQNEAQLEKSRLLSDRFSAERPKGSFSTLEIQRTEQGDSAMYLCASSPSGSLVPNEQFFGPGTRLTVL.

In its sample, this clonotype was seen many times. The chain uses TRBV5-1 and TRBJ1-1; 10 nucleotides match TRBD1. The J segment lost 3 bases and the V segment lost 0 bases, leaving 5 bases of the junction unmatched. CDR3 length: 16 residues. Germline V gene lookup returns CDR1 SGHRS and CDR2 YFSETQ. CDR3 bases: TGCGCCAGCAGCTTGGTTGGACAGGGGGTGTACACTGAAGCTTTCTTT. Its translation is CASSLVGQGVYTEAFF.

Note on this clonotype: Given a much more abundant clone one base away, this may be a read error. Given the absence of the conserved phenylalanine or tryptophan at the CDR3 end, a read error is likely. The chain has TRBV5-1 and TRBJ2-7, with 7 bases identical to TRBD1. The CDR3 is 15 residues long. V shed 0 bases, J shed 5 bases, and the junction held 8 bases outside the gene matches. CDR1 and CDR2 (germline): SGHRS, YFSETQ. CDR3 sequence: CASSLAPTGKDEQYL. CDR3 nucleotides: TGCGCCAGCAGCTTGGCCCCGACAGGGAAAGACGAGCAGTACTTA.

About this clonotype: The CDR3 does not end in the conserved phenylalanine or tryptophan, so this is likely a read error. The V gene is TRBV29-1, the J gene TRBJ2-4, with D hard to call. CDR1 and CDR2 from the germline V gene are SQVTM and ANQGSEA. The CDR3 is 14 residues long. Trimming shortened V by 0 bases and J by 3 bases, and 9 bases separated the two germline ends. DNA of the CDR3: TGCAGCGTTGAAGAGTCCTGGGGCAAAAACATTCAGTACCTC. Amino acids: CSVEESWGKNIQYL.

This clonotype was picked up a small number of times. This sequence may be a read error, since a much larger clone differs from it by one base. The genes are TRBV6-2 or TRBV6-3 and TRBJ2-4; TRBD2 matches at 10 bases. Germline V gene sequence: CDR1 MNHEY, CDR2 SVGEGT. The CDR3 is made up of 19 amino acids. V was clipped by 2 bases and J by 5 bases; unmatched bases: 15. The CDR3 sequence: CASSYVPSGRIMAENIQYF. Written as DNA, the CDR3 is TGTGCCAGCAGTTACGTACCTAGCGGGAGAATTATGGCCGAAAACATTCAGTACTTC.

Remarks on this clonotype: One junction end disagrees with the germline gene, perhaps due to a read error. The J gene is TRBJ2-4, the V gene TRBV5-1, with a tentative D call TRBD2 (6 bases). The CDR3 runs to 14 residues. The V gene's germline CDR1 is SGHRS and CDR2 YFSETQ. The CDR3 loop reads CASSPELAKNIQYF. CDR3 nucleotide sequence: TGCGCCAGCAGCCCGGAACTAGCCAAAAACATTCAATACTTC.